The text below deals with one T cell receptor (beta chain). Its antigen remains undetermined. Within one base of it there is no much larger clone, and no base qualities were kept. This sample is drawn from a study of shared clonotypes between healthy human individuals (dated by TCRdb to about 2020). At the level of the whole study: The cohort comprised two women and a few men aged 18 to 49 years. For each donor, three plates each were used for CD4 naive and CD4 memory, two plates were used for CD8 naive, and one plate was used for CD8 memory. To estimate repertoire size and how much clonotypes are shared between individuals, the study performed deep sequencing of blood TCR repertoires from roughly five healthy adults. To increase sequencing depth and limit assay-specific biases, TCR repertoire library preparation and sequencing were carried out by different laboratories using diverse techniques. Per donor, leukapheresis produced somewhere between about 0.9 and 9 billion PBMCs.

TCR CDR3 regions were amplified from genomic DNA by multiplex PCR using the deep immunoSEQ assay. Genomic DNA extracted from each cell subset was distributed evenly over all wells of several immunoSEQ 96-well plates, and each plate served as one replicate. For sorted subsets, each replicate PCR was loaded with 200 to 250 ng genomic DNA, equivalent to 25,000 to 35,000 T cell genomes. The purified libraries were quantified using a Qubit 3.0 fluorometer, sized with a Bioanalyzer 2100, and then quantified again using the KAPA Library Quantification kit. Each immunoSEQ 96-well plate was sequenced on its own single-read 150-cycle Illumina NextSeq 550 flow cell. The authors processed their data as follows. The immunoSEQ output contained only junctional sequences without quality scores, so filtering could not match that applied to full-length reads. Sequences were annotated with PyIR, a Python wrapper for IgBLAST v1.9, and V/J genes and CDR3 were assigned using IMGT germline references. Any read was removed if the V/J assignment was weak (E-value above 1e-6), the CDR3 was missing, or the read contained stop codons, out-of-frame junctions, or ambiguous translated residues. V3J clonotypes were defined as sequences sharing an identical inferred V gene, J gene, and CDR3 amino acid sequence. To compute the percentage overlap between repertoires, the number of shared unique clonotypes was divided by the size of the smaller repertoire. Three approaches were used to assess repertoire richness: RTK rarefaction, the Chao1 estimator, and Recon v2.1 estimates of unobserved clonotypes. For all TCRbeta clonotypes obtained by the gDNA method from four donors, generation probabilities were computed with OLGA. TCRdb re-hosts the immuneACCESS table, in-frame sequences only. Its copies lack some clones; in the studies checked, an unresolved V gene accounts for under half of them, and the cause for the rest is not known. The V and J calls and the clone size are those of that table, but D and trimming were determined from the DNA. The table for this sample lists around 2,000,000 clones; 85% to 95% of them were counted only once. The biggest ten clones account for 1.7% of the sample.

Overall results and qualifications from the work: Sampling was restricted to blood, and TCR repertoires in tissue are likely to differ from TCR repertoires in blood. Pairwise subsampling indicated that sequencing depth was expected to affect the degree of clonotype sharing among donors. The genetic and exposure-history diversity represented was limited by the small number of donors. Rarefaction of sorted-subset datasets indicated incomplete sequencing despite the large sequencing depth. Sharing across several donors was observed for about 5% of naive CD4, 3% to 3.5% of naive CD8, over 2% of memory CD4, and around 0.44% of memory CD8 clonotypes. Naive subsets generally had larger estimated clonotype richness than memory subsets did. Clonotypes shared by all four sorted-subset donors showed higher generation probabilities than non-shared clonotypes.

CD8 naive samples were obtained by positive selection for CCR7 among CD45RO-negative cells, yielding a CD45RA+CCR7+ population from which TemRA cells were excluded. Donors were healthy HIV-negative adults with no recently reported acute infections or vaccinations. All donors were Caucasian adults living in Nashville, Tennessee, USA. Blood was obtained by leukapheresis, after which PBMCs were separated by Ficoll-Histopaque density gradient centrifugation and cryopreserved in liquid nitrogen vapor phase. Analytical flow cytometry was used to check the purity and quantity of every magnetically sorted T cell population. Each sorted fraction had its genomic DNA isolated and then quantified by UV absorbance on a Nanodrop 2000c. Sequencing input: naive CD8+ T cells from PBMCs. Reading the label with the study, this specimen's cell subset or site is: CD45RA+CCR7+. The receptor's source is a man aged 18 to 30 in good health. Some clones in this sample may be carry-over from other donors' samples.

The CDR3 sequence is CSAIESYEQYF. The bases read TGCAGTGCTATAGAAAGCTACGAGCAGTACTTC. This sequence uses TRBV20-1 and TRBJ2-7; a confident D gene designation cannot be given. V is shortened by 4 bases, J by 3 bases, and the region joining them spans 7 bases. The germline V gene (reference sequence) sets CDR1 to DFQATT and CDR2 to SNEGSKA. The CDR3 runs 11 residues from the cysteine to the phenylalanine. The kept DNA is CDR3 alone, 33 bases in frame from the first base.